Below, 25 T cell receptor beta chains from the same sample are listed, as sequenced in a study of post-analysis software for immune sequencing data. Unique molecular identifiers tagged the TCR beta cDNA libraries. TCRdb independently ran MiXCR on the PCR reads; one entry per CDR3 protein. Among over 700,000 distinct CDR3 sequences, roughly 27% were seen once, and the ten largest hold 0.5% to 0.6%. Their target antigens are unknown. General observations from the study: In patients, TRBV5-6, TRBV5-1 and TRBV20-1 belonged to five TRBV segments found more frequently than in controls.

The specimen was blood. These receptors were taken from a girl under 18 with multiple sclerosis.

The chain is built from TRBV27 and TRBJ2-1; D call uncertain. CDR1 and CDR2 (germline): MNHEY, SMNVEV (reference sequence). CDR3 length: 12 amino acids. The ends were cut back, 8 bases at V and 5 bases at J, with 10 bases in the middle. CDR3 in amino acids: CASFDRHNEQFF. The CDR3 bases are TGTGCCAGCTTCGATCGCCACAATGAGCAGTTCTTC.

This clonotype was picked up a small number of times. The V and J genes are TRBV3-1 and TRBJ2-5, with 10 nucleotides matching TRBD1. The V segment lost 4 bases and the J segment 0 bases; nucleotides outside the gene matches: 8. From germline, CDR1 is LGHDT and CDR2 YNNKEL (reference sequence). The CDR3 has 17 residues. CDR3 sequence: CASSLAAGTGDQETQYF. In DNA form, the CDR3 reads TGTGCCAGCAGCCTCGCGGCGGGGACAGGGGACCAAGAGACCCAGTACTTC.

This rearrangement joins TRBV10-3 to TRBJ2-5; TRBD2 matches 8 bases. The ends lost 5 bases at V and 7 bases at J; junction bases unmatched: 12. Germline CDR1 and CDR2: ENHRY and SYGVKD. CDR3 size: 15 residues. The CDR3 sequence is CAISPRAGGLGTQYF. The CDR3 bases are TGTGCCATCAGTCCCAGGGCGGGAGGTTTAGGGACCCAGTACTTC.

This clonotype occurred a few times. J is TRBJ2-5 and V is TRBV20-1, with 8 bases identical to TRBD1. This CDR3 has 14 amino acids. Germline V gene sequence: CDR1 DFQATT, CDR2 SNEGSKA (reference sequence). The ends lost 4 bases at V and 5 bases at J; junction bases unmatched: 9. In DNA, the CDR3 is TGCAGTGCTACAGGGGGCGAGTTTCGGGAGACCCAGTACTTC. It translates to CSATGGEFRETQYF.

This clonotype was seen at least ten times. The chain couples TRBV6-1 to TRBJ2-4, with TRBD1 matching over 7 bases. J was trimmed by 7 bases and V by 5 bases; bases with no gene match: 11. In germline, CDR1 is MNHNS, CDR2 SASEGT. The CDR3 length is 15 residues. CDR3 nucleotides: TGTGCCAGCAGTCACGAACCGACAGGGATGAACATTCAGTACTTC. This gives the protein CASSHEPTGMNIQYF.

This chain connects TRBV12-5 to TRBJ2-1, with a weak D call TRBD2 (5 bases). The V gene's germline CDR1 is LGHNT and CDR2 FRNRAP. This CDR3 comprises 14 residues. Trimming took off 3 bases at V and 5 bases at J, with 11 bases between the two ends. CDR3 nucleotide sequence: TGTGCTAGTGGTTTAGGAACGGAGGACAATGAGCAGTTCTTC. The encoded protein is CASGLGTEDNEQFF.

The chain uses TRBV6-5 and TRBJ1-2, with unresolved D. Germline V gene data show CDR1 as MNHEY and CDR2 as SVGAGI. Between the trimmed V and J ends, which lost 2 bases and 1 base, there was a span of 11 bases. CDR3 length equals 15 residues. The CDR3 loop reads CASSYGQLVNYGYTF. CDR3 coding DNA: TGTGCCAGCAGTTACGGCCAGCTCGTTAACTATGGCTACACCTTC.

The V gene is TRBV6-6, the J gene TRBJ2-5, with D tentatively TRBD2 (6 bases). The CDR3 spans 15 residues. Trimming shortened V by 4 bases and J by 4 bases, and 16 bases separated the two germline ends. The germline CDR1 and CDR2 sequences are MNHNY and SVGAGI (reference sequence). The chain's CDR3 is CASSLGTLGGETQYF. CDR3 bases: TGTGCCAGCAGTTTGGGAACATTGGGGGGAGAGACCCAGTACTTC.

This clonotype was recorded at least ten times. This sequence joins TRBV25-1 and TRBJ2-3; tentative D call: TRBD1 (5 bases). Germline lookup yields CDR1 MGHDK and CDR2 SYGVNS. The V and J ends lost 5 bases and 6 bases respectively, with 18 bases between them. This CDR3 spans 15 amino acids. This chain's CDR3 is CASSPGKMVSDTQYF. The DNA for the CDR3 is TGTGCCAGCAGTCCAGGGAAGATGGTATCCGATACGCAGTATTTT.

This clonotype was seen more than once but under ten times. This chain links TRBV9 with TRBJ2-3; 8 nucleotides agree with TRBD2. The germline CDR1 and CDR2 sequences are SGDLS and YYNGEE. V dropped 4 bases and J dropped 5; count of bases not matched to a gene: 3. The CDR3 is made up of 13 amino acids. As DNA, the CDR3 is TGTGCCAGCAGCCCAGGGACTAGAGATACGCAGTATTTT. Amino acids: CASSPGTRDTQYF.

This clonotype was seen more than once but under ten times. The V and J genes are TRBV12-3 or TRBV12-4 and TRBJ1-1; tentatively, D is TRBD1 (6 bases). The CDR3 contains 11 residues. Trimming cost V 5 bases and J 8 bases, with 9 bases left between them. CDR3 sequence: CASSPTGEAFF. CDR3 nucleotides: TGTGCCAGCAGTCCGACAGGCGAAGCTTTCTTT.

The CDR3, as DNA: TGCGCCAGCATCTCCGGGACTTCGGCGAGGAATGAGCAGTTCTTC. Protein sequence: CASISGTSARNEQFF. The V gene is TRBV5-1, the J gene TRBJ2-1; a possible D gene is TRBD2 (6 bases). Trimming stripped 6 bases from V and 7 bases from J, with 20 bases between. The CDR3 runs to 15 residues. Germline V gives CDR1 SGHRS, CDR2 YFSETQ.

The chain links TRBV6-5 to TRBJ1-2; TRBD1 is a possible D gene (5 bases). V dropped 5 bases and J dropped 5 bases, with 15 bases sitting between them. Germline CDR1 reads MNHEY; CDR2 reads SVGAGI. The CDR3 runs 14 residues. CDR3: CASSTGASGYGYTF. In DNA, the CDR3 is TGTGCCAGCAGTACAGGTGCCTCGGGGTATGGCTACACCTTC.

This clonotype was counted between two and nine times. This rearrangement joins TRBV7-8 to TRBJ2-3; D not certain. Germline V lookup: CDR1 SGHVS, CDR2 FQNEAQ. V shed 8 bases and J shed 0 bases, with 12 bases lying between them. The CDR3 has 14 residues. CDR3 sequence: CASRSRPSTDTQYF. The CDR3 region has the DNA TGTGCCAGCCGGTCGAGGCCTAGCACAGATACGCAGTATTTT.

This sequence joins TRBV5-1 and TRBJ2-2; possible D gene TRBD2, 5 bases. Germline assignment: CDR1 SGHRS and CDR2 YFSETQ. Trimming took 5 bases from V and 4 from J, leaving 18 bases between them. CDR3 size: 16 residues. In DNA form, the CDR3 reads TGCGCCAGCAGTCCTTTACCGGGTGCGGGCACCGGGGAGCTGTTTTTT. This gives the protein CASSPLPGAGTGELFF.

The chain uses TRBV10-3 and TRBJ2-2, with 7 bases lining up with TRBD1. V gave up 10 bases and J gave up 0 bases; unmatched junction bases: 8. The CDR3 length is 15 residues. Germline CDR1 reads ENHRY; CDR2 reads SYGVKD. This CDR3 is CATLRQGPNTGELFF. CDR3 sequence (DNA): TGTGCCACCTTGCGACAGGGACCGAACACCGGGGAGCTGTTTTTT.

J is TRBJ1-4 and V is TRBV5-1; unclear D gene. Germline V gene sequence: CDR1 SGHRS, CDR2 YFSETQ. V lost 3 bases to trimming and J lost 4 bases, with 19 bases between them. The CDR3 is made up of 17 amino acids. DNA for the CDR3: TGCGCCAGCAGCTCGCGTTCGACGGTTCGGGATAATGAAAAACTGTTTTTT. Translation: CASSSRSTVRDNEKLFF.

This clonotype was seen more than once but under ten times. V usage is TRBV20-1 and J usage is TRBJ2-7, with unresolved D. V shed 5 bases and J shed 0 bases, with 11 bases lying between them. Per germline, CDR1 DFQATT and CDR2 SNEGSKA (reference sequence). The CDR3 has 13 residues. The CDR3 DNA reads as TGCAGTGCTCCAGCCTCGAGCTCCTACGAGCAGTACTTC. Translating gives CSAPASSSYEQYF.

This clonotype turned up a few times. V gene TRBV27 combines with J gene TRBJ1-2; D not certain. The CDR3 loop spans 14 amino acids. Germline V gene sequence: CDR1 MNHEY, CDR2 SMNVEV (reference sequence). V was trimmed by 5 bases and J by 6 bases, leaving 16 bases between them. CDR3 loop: CASSPGPFGHGYTF. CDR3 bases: TGTGCCAGCAGTCCCGGGCCGTTCGGACATGGCTACACCTTC.

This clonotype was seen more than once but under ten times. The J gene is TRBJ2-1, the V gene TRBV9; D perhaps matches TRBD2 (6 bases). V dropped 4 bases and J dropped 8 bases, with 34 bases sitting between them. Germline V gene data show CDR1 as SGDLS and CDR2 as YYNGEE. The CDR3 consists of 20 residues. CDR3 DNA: TGTGCCAGCAGCCCTACACCCAACTCTGGGGACTGGAGAGAAAGAGATGAGCAGTTCTTC. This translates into CASSPTPNSGDWRERDEQFF.

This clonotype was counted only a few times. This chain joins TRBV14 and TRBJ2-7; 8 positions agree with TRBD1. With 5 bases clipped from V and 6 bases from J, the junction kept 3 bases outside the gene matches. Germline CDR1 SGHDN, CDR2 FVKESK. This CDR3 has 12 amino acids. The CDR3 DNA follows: TGTGCCAGCAGCTGGACAGGGTCCGAGCAGTACTTC. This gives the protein CASSWTGSEQYF.

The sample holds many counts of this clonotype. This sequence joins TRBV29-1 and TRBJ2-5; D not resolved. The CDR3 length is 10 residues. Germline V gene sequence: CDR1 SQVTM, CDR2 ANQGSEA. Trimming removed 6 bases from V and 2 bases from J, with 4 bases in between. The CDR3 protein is CSVEQETQYF. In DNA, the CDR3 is TGCAGCGTCGAACAAGAGACCCAGTACTTC.

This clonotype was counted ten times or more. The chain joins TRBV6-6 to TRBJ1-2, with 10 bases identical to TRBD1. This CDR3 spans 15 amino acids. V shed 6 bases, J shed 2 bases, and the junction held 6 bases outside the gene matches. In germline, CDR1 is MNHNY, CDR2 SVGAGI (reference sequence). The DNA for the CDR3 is TGTGCCAGCAGCCGAGGGACAGGGGAGAACTATGGCTACACCTTC. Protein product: CASSRGTGENYGYTF.

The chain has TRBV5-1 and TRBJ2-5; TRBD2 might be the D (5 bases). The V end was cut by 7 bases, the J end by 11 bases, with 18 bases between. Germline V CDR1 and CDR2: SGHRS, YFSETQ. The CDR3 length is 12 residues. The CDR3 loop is CASRAEGQEQYF. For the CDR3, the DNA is TGCGCCAGCCGAGCTGAGGGCCAGGAGCAGTACTTC.

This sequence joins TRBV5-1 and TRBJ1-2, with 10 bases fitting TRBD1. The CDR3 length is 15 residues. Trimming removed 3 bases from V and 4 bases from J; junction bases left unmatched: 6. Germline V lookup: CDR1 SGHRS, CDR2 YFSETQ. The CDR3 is CASSSSTGGGYGYTF. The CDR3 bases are TGCGCCAGCAGCTCCTCGACAGGGGGCGGCTATGGCTACACCTTC.